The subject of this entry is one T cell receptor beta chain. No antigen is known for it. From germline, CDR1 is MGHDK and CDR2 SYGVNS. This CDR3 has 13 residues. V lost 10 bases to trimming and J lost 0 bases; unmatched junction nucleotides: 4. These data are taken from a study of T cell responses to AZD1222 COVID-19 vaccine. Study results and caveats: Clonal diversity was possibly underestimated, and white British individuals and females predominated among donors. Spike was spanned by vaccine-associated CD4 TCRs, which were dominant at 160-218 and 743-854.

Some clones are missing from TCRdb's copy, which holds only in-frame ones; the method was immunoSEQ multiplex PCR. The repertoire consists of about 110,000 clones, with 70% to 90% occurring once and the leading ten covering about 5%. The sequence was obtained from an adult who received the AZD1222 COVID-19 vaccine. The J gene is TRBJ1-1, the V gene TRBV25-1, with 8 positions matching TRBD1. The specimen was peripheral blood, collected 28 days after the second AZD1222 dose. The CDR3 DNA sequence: TGTGCCACAATGGACAGGGTGAACACTGAAGCTTTCTTT. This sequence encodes CATMDRVNTEAFF.